These 23 T cell receptor beta chains were sequenced from one sample in a study of blood T cells in healthy people across ages. Primers used in a second PCR of about 6 to 11 cycles were a sample-barcoded 5' primer and a J-beta primer mix. TCRdb re-called the 5' RACE reads with MiXCR, one entry per CDR3 protein. The profile covers over a million distinct CDR3 sequences, with 25% appearing a single time and approximately 0.71% taken by the ten largest. These same records also appear under a second study, on T cells of mothers and their children.

The sequencing input was blood. These receptors all stem from a girl aged 2 to 10 in good health.

The CDR3 DNA sequence: TGTGCCTCACAAGGAAGGACAGGGGGATACTATGGGCAGTTCTTC. Translation gives CASQGRTGGYYGQFF. The chain uses TRBV28 and TRBJ2-5; 10 bases match TRBD1. The last part of the DNA fits TRBJ2-1 better; the J call may be wrong. Germline CDR1 reads MDHEN; CDR2 reads SYDVKM. The CDR3 consists of 15 residues.

The chain is built from TRBV4-1 and TRBJ2-5; TRBD1 matches at 9 bases. V lost 4 bases to trimming and J lost 0 bases; unmatched junction nucleotides: 3. CDR3 length equals 15 residues. Germline lookup yields CDR1 MGHRA and CDR2 YSYEKL. CDR3 sequence reads: CASSRDRAYQETQYF. For the CDR3, the DNA is TGCGCCAGCAGCCGGGACAGGGCGTACCAAGAGACCCAGTACTTC.

A word on this clonotype: The junction departs from germline at one end; a sequencing error may be responsible. The chain couples TRBV27 to TRBJ1-6, with D unclear. This CDR3 region has 16 residues. Germline V gene data show CDR1 as MNHEY and CDR2 as SMNVEV (reference sequence). The CDR3 protein is CASSPRGPGPYSPLRF. CDR3 bases: TGTGCCAGCAGCCCACGGGGTCCCGGACCGTATTCACCCCTCCGCTTT.

CDR3 in amino acids: CASSYTPKGDEQYF. DNA of the CDR3: TGTGCCAGCAGTTACACCCCAAAAGGGGATGAGCAGTACTTC. V gene TRBV6-5 combines with J gene TRBJ2-7; D may be TRBD1 (5 bases). In germline, CDR1 is MNHEY, CDR2 SVGAGI. The CDR3 loop spans 14 amino acids. Deletions cut 2 bases from V and 7 bases from J, with 15 bases between.

The genes are TRBV20-1 and TRBJ2-7; weak D call: TRBD2 (6 bases). V gave up 5 bases and J gave up 3 bases, with 23 bases separating them. The CDR3 is 16 residues long. Germline V gives CDR1 DFQATT, CDR2 SNEGSKA (reference sequence). In nucleotides, the CDR3 is TGCAGTGCTGACCCGGACTCCGGACTATTCGTCTACGAGCAGTACTTC. It translates to CSADPDSGLFVYEQYF.

The gene calls are TRBV29-1 and TRBJ2-2, with D hard to call. Per germline, CDR1 SQVTM and CDR2 ANQGSEA. Trimming took 6 bases from V and 6 from J, leaving 11 bases between them. This CDR3 contains 12 residues. The CDR3 loop reads CSVYDIAGELFF. CDR3 coding DNA: TGCAGCGTCTACGACATCGCCGGGGAGCTGTTTTTT.

This clonotype was picked up a small number of times. The gene calls are TRBV12-3 or TRBV12-4 and TRBJ2-3, with TRBD1 identical over 7 bases. This CDR3 region has 15 residues. Trimming cost V 2 bases and J 3 bases; bases outside gene matches: 5. CDR3 in amino acids: CASSLYEGATDTQYF. CDR3 DNA sequence: TGTGCCAGCAGTTTATATGAGGGGGCTACAGATACGCAGTATTTT.

This clonotype was counted at least ten times. This chain connects TRBV2 to TRBJ1-6; no clear D. The CDR3 loop spans 14 amino acids. Germline-derived CDR1 and CDR2 are SNHLY and FYNNEI. Trimming left V 4 bases short and J 0 bases short, with 4 bases between. CDR3 loop: CASSGSSYNSPLHF. CDR3 coding DNA: TGTGCCAGCAGTGGGAGCTCCTATAATTCACCCCTCCACTTT.

V is TRBV3-1 and J is TRBJ2-7; 10 bases map to TRBD2. With 5 bases clipped from V and 4 bases from J, the junction kept 5 bases outside the gene matches. This CDR3 has 14 amino acids. Looked up from germline, CDR1 is LGHDT and CDR2 is YNNKEL (reference sequence). CDR3 DNA: TGTGCCAGCAGCAAGGGACTAGCGACTTACGAGCAGTACTTC. This sequence encodes CASSKGLATYEQYF.

This clonotype was detected a few times. The chain carries TRBV12-5 and TRBJ1-5; D possibly corresponds to TRBD1 (5 bases). This CDR3 has 16 residues. Germline CDR1 is LGHNT and CDR2 is FRNRAP. The V end lost 6 bases, the J end lost 0 bases, and 15 bases lay between the germline ends. CDR3 DNA sequence: TGTGCTAGTGGCCCGGGGGGTTCTATTAGCAATCAGCCCCAGCATTTT. Protein product: CASGPGGSISNQPQHF.

The rearrangement links TRBV29-1 to TRBJ2-7; 9 bases are shared with TRBD2. CDR3 length: 17 residues. After removal of 2 bases from V and 2 bases from J, the junction contained 13 bases not matched to a gene. Germline CDR1 and CDR2: SQVTM and ANQGSEA. CDR3 bases: TGCAGCGTTGAAAAATACGCTAGCGGGAAGGATCCCTACGAGCAGTACTTC. Residues: CSVEKYASGKDPYEQYF.

In this sample, this clonotype turned up a few times. V gene TRBV6-1 combines with J gene TRBJ2-3; D is perhaps TRBD2 (6 bases). Between the trimmed V and J ends, which lost 3 bases and 0 bases, there was a span of 7 bases. CDR1 is MNHNS, CDR2 SASEGT, per germline. The CDR3 sequence is 14 residues long. The DNA of the CDR3 is TGTGCCAGCAGTGATAGCGGTAGCACAGATACGCAGTATTTT. Translating gives CASSDSGSTDTQYF.

The rearrangement uses TRBV9 and TRBJ2-5, with D possibly matching TRBD2 (5 bases). The end of the DNA is better explained by TRBJ2-1, so the J call may be wrong. The CDR3 length is 15 residues. Germline CDR1 is SGDLS and CDR2 is YYNGEE. CDR3 loop: CASSVGGLTYNEQFF. The CDR3, as DNA: TGTGCCAGCAGCGTAGGAGGGTTAACCTACAATGAGCAGTTCTTC.

This clonotype was counted a few times. The chain is built from TRBV6-5 and TRBJ1-2, with 9 bases fitting TRBD1. V lost 6 bases and J lost 4; bases outside the gene matches: 9. This CDR3 has 15 residues. Germline V gives CDR1 MNHEY, CDR2 SVGAGI. Here the CDR3 reads CASRPQTGGTYGYTF. DNA of the CDR3: TGTGCCAGCAGACCCCAGACAGGGGGAACCTATGGCTACACCTTC.

This clonotype was observed a few times. The chain recombines TRBV12-3 or TRBV12-4 with TRBJ1-5, with 9 nucleotides matching TRBD1. Unmatched junction bases numbered 3, after V lost 6 bases and J lost 6 bases. The length of the CDR3 is 13 residues. CDR3 protein: CASRGQGPQPQHF. CDR3 nucleotide sequence: TGTGCCAGCAGGGGACAGGGCCCTCAGCCCCAGCATTTT.

The V call is TRBV29-1, the J call TRBJ2-7; perhaps TRBD2 as D (6 bases). The CDR3 consists of 12 residues. CDR1 SQVTM and CDR2 ANQGSEA come from the germline V gene. The V gene lost 5 bases and the J gene lost 6 bases, with 14 bases spanning the gap. The CDR3 DNA follows: TGCAGCGTTTTAGAGGCCGGGGGCGAGCAGTACTTC. This gives the protein CSVLEAGGEQYF.

In this sample, this clonotype turned up a few times. The V call is TRBV20-1, the J call TRBJ1-5, with a tentative D call TRBD1 (6 bases). Trimming took 1 base from V and 4 from J, leaving 11 bases between them. The CDR3 totals 14 residues. Germline-derived CDR1 and CDR2 are DFQATT and SNEGSKA (reference sequence). CDR3 amino acids: CSARGGTPNQPQHF. The CDR3 DNA reads as TGCAGTGCTAGAGGTGGGACACCAAATCAGCCCCAGCATTTT.

The genes are TRBV7-9 and TRBJ1-5; D uncertain. Trimming took 4 bases from V and 7 from J, leaving 11 bases between them. The V gene's germline CDR1 is SEHNR and CDR2 FQNEAQ (reference sequence). The CDR3 consists of 13 residues. For the CDR3, the DNA is TGTGCCAGCAGCTCCGGGGTGACGCAGCCCCAGCATTTT. It is translated as CASSSGVTQPQHF.

This clonotype has just a few counts. CDR3 in DNA: TGCAGCGTTGACTCCCAGGGGCCGGGCAATGAGCAGTTCTTC. Residues: CSVDSQGPGNEQFF. The J gene is TRBJ2-1, the V gene TRBV29-1, with D possibly TRBD1 on 6 matching bases. Germline lookup yields CDR1 SQVTM and CDR2 ANQGSEA. Between the trimmed V and J ends, which lost 3 bases and 6 bases, there was a span of 15 bases. The CDR3 has 14 amino acids.

A few counts support this clonotype. This chain joins TRBV21-1 and TRBJ1-5; the table's D gene call, TRBD1, was not cross checked with the DNA. TRBV21-1 is tagged as a pseudogene. The length of the CDR3 is 15 residues. CDR3 loop: CASSPGGTGYQPQHF. The CDR3 DNA follows: TGTGCCAGCAGCCCCGGGGGGACAGGGTATCAGCCCCAGCATTTT.

This clonotype was observed many times. The chain joins TRBV24-1 to TRBJ2-6; D uncertain. This CDR3 has 14 amino acids. Deletions cut 4 bases from V and 4 bases from J, with 7 bases between. Germline V gene lookup returns CDR1 KGHDR and CDR2 SFDVKD. CDR3 loop: CATSEGSGANVLTF. CDR3 DNA: TGTGCCACCAGTGAGGGGTCGGGGGCCAACGTCCTGACTTTC.

This clonotype was picked up a small number of times. The rearrangement uses TRBV20-1 and TRBJ2-7; D may correspond to TRBD1 or TRBD2 (6 bases each). Germline loops: CDR1 DFQATT, CDR2 SNEGSKA (reference sequence). This CDR3 is 14 amino acids long. Trimming took 6 bases from V and 7 from J, leaving 22 bases between them. The CDR3 bases are TGCAGTGCCCGCACGAGGGACTCCGGACAGGAGCAGTACTTC. Its translation is CSARTRDSGQEQYF.

This clonotype was observed a few times. The V gene is TRBV9, the J gene TRBJ2-3; 7 bases align to TRBD2. Germline V gene lookup returns CDR1 SGDLS and CDR2 YYNGEE. The CDR3 is 18 amino acids. J lost 0 bases, V lost 0 bases, and 10 bases had no gene match. Written as DNA, the CDR3 is TGTGCCAGCAGCGTAGGGTCCCGGGGGGATCCTAGCACAGATACGCAGTATTTT. It is translated as CASSVGSRGDPSTDTQYF.